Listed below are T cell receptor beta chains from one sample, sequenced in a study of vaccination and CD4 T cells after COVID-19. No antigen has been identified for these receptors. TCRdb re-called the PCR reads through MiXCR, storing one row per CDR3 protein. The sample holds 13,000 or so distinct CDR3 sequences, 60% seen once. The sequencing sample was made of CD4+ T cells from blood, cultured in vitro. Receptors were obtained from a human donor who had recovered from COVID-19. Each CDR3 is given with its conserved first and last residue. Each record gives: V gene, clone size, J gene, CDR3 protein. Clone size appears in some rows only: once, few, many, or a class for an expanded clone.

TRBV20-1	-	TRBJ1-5	CSAYRGPGQPQHF
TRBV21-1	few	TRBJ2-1	CASSKVERGSYNEQFF
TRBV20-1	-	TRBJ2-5	CSARAPGLAGGRETQYF
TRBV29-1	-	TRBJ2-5	CSVEGGTQETQYF
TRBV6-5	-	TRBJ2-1	CASSYPGQGREQFF
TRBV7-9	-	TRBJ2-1	CASSPGGKDEQFF
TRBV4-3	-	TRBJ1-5	CASSLRGGQPQHF
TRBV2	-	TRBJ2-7	CASSGGTGSSEQYF
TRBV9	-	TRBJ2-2	CASSQDFSGELFF
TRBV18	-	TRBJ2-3	CASSPGLQAGTPKTDTQYF
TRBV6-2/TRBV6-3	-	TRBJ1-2	CASSYPGQDWTGYTF
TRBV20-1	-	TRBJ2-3	CSADSRGSGTDTQYF